These 21 T cell receptor beta chains were all obtained from the same sample, sequenced in a study of memory CD4+ T cells and cytomegalovirus serostatus. Single viable CD3+CD4+CD8-CD45RO+ cells were sorted as the memory CD4+ T cells. Generated by immunoSEQ multiplex PCR, the TCRdb table keeps only in-frame clones and is missing some. The sample yields about 39,000 clones, approximately 78% seen once. Sequenced input: memory CD4+ T cells from blood. The receptors originated from an adult in good health and CMV-seronegative.

The CDR3 DNA reads as TGTGCCAGCGCGTTTGGGGACTCGAGGCGCGACGAGCAGTACTTC. It yields the protein CASAFGDSRRDEQYF. The rearrangement joins TRBV27 to TRBJ2-7; D is possibly TRBD2 (6 bases). V shed 8 bases and J shed 5 bases, with 22 bases lying between them. CDR1 MNHEY and CDR2 SMNVEV come from the germline V gene (reference sequence). The CDR3 sequence is 15 residues long.

This clone was counted a single time. This rearrangement joins TRBV12-5 to TRBJ2-2, with 10 bases that match TRBD1. With 1 base clipped from V and 5 bases from J, the junction kept 10 bases outside the gene matches. This CDR3 contains 18 residues. In germline, CDR1 is LGHNT, CDR2 FRNRAP. The CDR3 is CASGLARDRGLVTGELFF. The CDR3 DNA is TGTGCTAGTGGTTTGGCCCGGGACAGGGGTTTGGTTACCGGGGAGCTGTTTTTT.

V is TRBV7-9 and J is TRBJ2-7, with D perhaps being TRBD1 or TRBD2 (5 bases each). V was shortened by 2 bases and J by 5 bases, with 25 bases between the two germline ends. The CDR3 spans 18 residues. Germline V lookup: CDR1 SEHNR, CDR2 FQNEAQ (reference sequence). CDR3 in amino acids: CASSLPISWTLMGDEQYF. The CDR3 DNA reads as TGTGCCAGCAGCTTACCTATTAGTTGGACCCTCATGGGGGACGAGCAGTACTTC.

V is TRBV13 and J is TRBJ1-1; no firm D call. Germline assignment: CDR1 PRHDT and CDR2 FYEKMQ (reference sequence). Trimming shortened V by 5 bases and J by 5 bases, and 15 bases separated the two germline ends. The CDR3 has 14 amino acids. The CDR3 DNA follows: TGTGCCAGCAGCGTCTTGAGTTTGCGGACTGAAGCTTTCTTT. Translating it yields CASSVLSLRTEAFF.

The rearrangement links TRBV7-2 to TRBJ2-3; TRBD2 matches at 10 bases. The CDR3 runs 16 residues. The junction had 9 bases not matched to a gene; V was cut back by 4 bases and J by 5 bases. Germline V gene lookup returns CDR1 SGHTA and CDR2 FQGNSA. This CDR3 is CASSSPLSGGLDTQYF. Written as DNA, the CDR3 is TGTGCCAGCAGCTCCCCACTTAGCGGGGGGTTAGATACGCAGTATTTT. Supplemented by reference TRBV7-2 and TRBJ2-3, the full variable domain reads GAGVSQSPSNKVTEKGKDVELRCDPISGHTALYWYRQSLGQGLEFLIYFQGNSAPDKSGLPSDRFSAERTGGSVSTLTIQRTQQEDSAVYLCASSSPLSGGLDTQYFGPGTRLTVL.

The rearrangement uses TRBV7-9 and TRBJ1-6; 7 nucleotides match TRBD1. The CDR3 has 15 amino acids. Trimming at V came to 3 bases and at J to 10 bases, leaving 9 bases not matched to a gene. Germline CDR1 and CDR2: SEHNR and FQNEAQ (reference sequence). The CDR3 sequence is CASSFETGAKSPLHF. CDR3 DNA sequence: TGTGCCAGCAGCTTCGAAACAGGGGCTAAGTCACCCCTCCACTTT.

The chain couples TRBV30 to TRBJ1-4, with TRBD1 identical over 7 bases. From germline, CDR1 is GTSNPN and CDR2 SVGIG (reference sequence). The J segment lost 7 bases and the V segment lost 3 bases, leaving 11 bases of the junction unmatched. This CDR3 comprises 15 residues. CDR3 sequence (DNA): TGTGCCTGGAGGGCCAGCAGGGGGTATGGTGAAAAACTGTTTTTT. This sequence encodes CAWRASRGYGEKLFF.

The gene calls are TRBV2 and TRBJ2-1, with 13 bases fitting TRBD2. V trimming: 0 bases; J trimming: 7 bases; junction bases outside the gene matches: 6. The germline V gene encodes CDR1 SNHLY and CDR2 FYNNEI. The CDR3 runs 17 residues. CDR3 region: CASSEAISLAGGNEQFF. CDR3 DNA: TGTGCCAGCAGTGAAGCGATCTCACTAGCGGGGGGGAATGAGCAGTTCTTC. The full variable domain, with the rest looked up from reference TRBV2 and TRBJ2-1, is EPEVTQTPSHQVTQMGQEVILRCVPISNHLYFYWYRQILGQKVEFLVSFYNNEISEKSEIFDDQFSVERPDGSNFTLKIRSTKLEDSAMYFCASSEAISLAGGNEQFFGPGTRLTVL.

The chain has TRBV30 and TRBJ1-5; 9 bases are a match to TRBD1. The V segment lost 2 bases and the J segment 6 bases; nucleotides outside the gene matches: 8. The CDR3 is made up of 15 amino acids. CDR1 and CDR2 (germline): GTSNPN, SVGIG (reference sequence). The CDR3 is CAWSTGQGPPQPQHF. DNA for the CDR3: TGTGCCTGGAGTACCGGACAGGGGCCACCTCAGCCCCAGCATTTT.

This clone was picked up one time. The chain uses TRBV6-6 and TRBJ2-5; no reliable D call. The CDR3 sequence is 14 residues long. Per germline, CDR1 MNHNY and CDR2 SVGAGI (reference sequence). With 7 bases removed from V and 1 base from J, the gap between germline ends came to 13 bases. The CDR3 loop reads CASNLGAPQETQYF. Here the CDR3 DNA reads TGTGCCAGCAATTTAGGCGCCCCCCAAGAGACCCAGTACTTC.

The chain uses TRBV5-5 and TRBJ1-1; D is uncertain. Per germline, CDR1 SGHKS and CDR2 YYEKEE (reference sequence). CDR3 length: 16 amino acids. Trimming cost V 0 bases and J 0 bases, with 12 bases left between them. CDR3 sequence (DNA): TGTGCCAGCAGCTTGGCCCAGGTCAACATGAACACTGAAGCTTTCTTT. Its protein product is CASSLAQVNMNTEAFF.

The gene calls are TRBV5-5 and TRBJ1-2; D is undetermined. The CDR3 runs to 13 residues. Deletions cut 0 bases from V and 2 bases from J, with 5 bases between. CDR1 SGHKS and CDR2 YYEKEE come from the germline V gene (reference sequence). CDR3 protein: CASSLGPNYGYTF. CDR3 nucleotides: TGTGCCAGCAGCTTGGGACCGAACTATGGCTACACCTTC.

This sequence joins TRBV5-6 and TRBJ2-7; D perhaps matches TRBD1 (6 bases). This CDR3 is built from 16 residues. In germline, CDR1 is SGHDT, CDR2 YYEEEE. Trimming shortened V by 3 bases and J by 0 bases, and 16 bases separated the two germline ends. The CDR3 protein is CASSSLDSPSSYEQYF. The CDR3, as DNA: TGTGCCAGCAGCTCCCTGGACAGCCCCAGCTCCTACGAGCAGTACTTC.

The chain has TRBV7-9 and TRBJ2-7; D is perhaps TRBD1 (6 bases). Germline-derived CDR1 and CDR2 are SEHNR and FQNEAQ (reference sequence). Trimming stripped 5 bases from V and 6 bases from J, with 20 bases between. This CDR3 is 15 amino acids long. CDR3: CASSPVNRAIGEQYF. The CDR3 nucleotides are TGTGCCAGCAGCCCTGTCAACAGGGCAATCGGCGAGCAGTACTTC. Filled out from reference TRBV7-9 and TRBJ2-7, the complete variable domain reads DTGVSQNPRHKITKRGQNVTFRCDPISEHNRLYWYRQTLGQGPEFLTYFQNEAQLEKSRLLSDRFSAERPKGSFSTLEIQRTEQGDSAMYLCASSPVNRAIGEQYFGPGTRLTVT.

This clone was found a few times. J is TRBJ2-5 and V is TRBV5-1; D is perhaps TRBD1 (5 bases). Germline CDR1 reads SGHRS; CDR2 reads YFSETQ. This CDR3 has 13 amino acids. Trimming took 0 bases from V and 5 from J, leaving 8 bases between them. The CDR3 loop reads CASSLAGRETQYF. DNA of the CDR3: TGCGCCAGCAGCTTGGCAGGGCGGGAGACCCAGTACTTC.

The chain joins TRBV10-3 to TRBJ1-6, with TRBD1 as a possible D gene (5 bases). V was cut by 0 bases and J by 5 bases, with 14 bases left in between. This CDR3 comprises 17 residues. Per germline, CDR1 ENHRY and CDR2 SYGVKD. CDR3 sequence (DNA): TGTGCCATCAGTGAGTCGTCGACAGTCCCCCATAATTCACCCCTCCACTTT. It specifies CAISESSTVPHNSPLHF.

This rearrangement joins TRBV5-1 to TRBJ1-1; possibly TRBD1 for D (5 bases). CDR1 SGHRS and CDR2 YFSETQ come from the germline V gene. Between the trimmed V and J ends, which lost 4 bases and 0 bases, there was a span of 10 bases. The CDR3 loop spans 14 amino acids. CDR3 nucleotide sequence: TGCGCCAGCAGCGACAGAACCCTGAACACTGAAGCTTTCTTT. Amino acid sequence: CASSDRTLNTEAFF.

This clone has just one count. This chain links TRBV6-5 with TRBJ1-4; the match to TRBD1 covers 10 bases. The V and J ends lost 4 bases and 8 bases, in that order; junction bases with no gene match: 10. Germline CDR1 reads MNHEY; CDR2 reads SVGAGI. This CDR3 comprises 16 residues. DNA for the CDR3: TGTGCCAGCAGTTTTTCTACCGGGACAGGGGACGAAAAACTGTTTTTT. This gives the protein CASSFSTGTGDEKLFF.

This sequence joins TRBV7-7 and TRBJ2-3; TRBD2 agrees at 13 bases. V dropped 5 bases and J dropped 2; count of bases not matched to a gene: 4. Germline V gene lookup returns CDR1 SSHAT and CDR2 FNYEAQ (reference sequence). The CDR3 has 16 amino acids. Written as DNA, the CDR3 is TGTGCCAGCAGCCTCGGGACTAGCGGGATCACAGATACGCAGTATTTT. Its protein is CASSLGTSGITDTQYF.

The chain is built from TRBV6-1 and TRBJ1-1; 7 bases fit TRBD1. V lost 4 bases and J lost 1; bases outside the gene matches: 3. This CDR3 is built from 14 residues. Germline loops: CDR1 MNHNS, CDR2 SASEGT. The CDR3 DNA reads as TGTGCCAGCAGTGGACAGGGAGGGAACACTGAAGCTTTCTTT. The encoded protein is CASSGQGGNTEAFF.

This chain joins TRBV7-9 and TRBJ1-2; 7 bases map to TRBD1. The CDR3 is 13 amino acids. Per germline, CDR1 SEHNR and CDR2 FQNEAQ (reference sequence). The V segment lost 6 bases and the J segment 2 bases; nucleotides outside the gene matches: 3. The CDR3 protein is CASSGGQNYGYTF. Here the CDR3 DNA reads TGTGCCAGCAGTGGGGGACAGAACTATGGCTACACCTTC.